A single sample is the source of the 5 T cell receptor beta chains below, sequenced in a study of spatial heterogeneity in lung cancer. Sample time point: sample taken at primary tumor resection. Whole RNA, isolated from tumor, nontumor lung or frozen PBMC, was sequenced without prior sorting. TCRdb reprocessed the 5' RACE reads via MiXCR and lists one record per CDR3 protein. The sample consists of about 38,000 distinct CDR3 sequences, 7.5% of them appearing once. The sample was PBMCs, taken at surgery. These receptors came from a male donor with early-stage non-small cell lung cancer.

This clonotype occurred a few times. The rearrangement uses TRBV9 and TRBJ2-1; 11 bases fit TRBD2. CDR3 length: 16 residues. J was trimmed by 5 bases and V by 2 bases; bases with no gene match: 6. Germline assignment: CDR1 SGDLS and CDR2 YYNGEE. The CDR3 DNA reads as TGTGCCAGCAGCGTCCAACTAGCGGGAGTCGACAATGAGCAGTTCTTC. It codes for CASSVQLAGVDNEQFF.

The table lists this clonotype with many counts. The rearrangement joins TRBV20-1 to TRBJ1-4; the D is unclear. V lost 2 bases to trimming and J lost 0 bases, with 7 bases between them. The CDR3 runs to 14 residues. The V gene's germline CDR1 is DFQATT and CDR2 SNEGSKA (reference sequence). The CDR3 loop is CSARPPATNEKLFF. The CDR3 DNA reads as TGCAGTGCTAGACCGCCAGCAACTAATGAAAAACTGTTTTTT.

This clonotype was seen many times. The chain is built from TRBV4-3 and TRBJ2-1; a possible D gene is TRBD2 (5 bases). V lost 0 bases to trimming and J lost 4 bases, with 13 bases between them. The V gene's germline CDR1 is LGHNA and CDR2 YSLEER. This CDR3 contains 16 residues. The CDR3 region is CASSQDPTTTYNEQFF. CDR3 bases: TGCGCCAGCAGCCAAGACCCGACGACTACTTACAATGAGCAGTTCTTC.

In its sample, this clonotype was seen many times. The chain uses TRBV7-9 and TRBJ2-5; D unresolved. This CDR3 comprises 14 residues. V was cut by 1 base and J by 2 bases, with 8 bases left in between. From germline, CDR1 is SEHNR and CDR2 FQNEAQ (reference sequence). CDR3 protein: CASSLGHIQETQYF. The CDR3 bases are TGTGCCAGCAGCTTAGGTCATATTCAAGAGACCCAGTACTTC.

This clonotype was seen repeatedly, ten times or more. CDR3 in DNA: TGTGCCAGCGGGCCGAACACTGAAGCTTTCTTT. Protein: CASGPNTEAFF. This sequence joins TRBV6-6 and TRBJ1-1; no clear D. The germline gives CDR1 MNHNY, CDR2 SVGAGI (reference sequence). The length of the CDR3 is 11 residues. With 8 bases removed from V and 1 base from J, the gap between germline ends came to 5 bases.